This TCR beta chain was recovered during a study of glioma-infiltrating T cells after dendritic cell vaccination. Here immunoSEQ multiplex PCR was the method, and the copy in TCRdb shows in-frame clones only, minus some. The sample yields under 75,000 clones, about 85% seen once. Stated time point: after dendritic cell vaccination, including at tumor progression/relapse. None of the glioblastoma patients had an isocitrate dehydrogenase mutation. J lost 1 base, V lost 1 base, and 10 bases had no gene match. The CDR3 has 17 residues. Germline CDR1 ENHRY, CDR2 SYGVKD. The specimen comprised blood, sampled after dendritic cell vaccination. This TCR derives from a human donor with glioblastoma. V gene TRBV10-3 combines with J gene TRBJ2-7, with 7 bases that match TRBD1. CDR3 sequence: CAISELGQRDRSYEQYF. The CDR3 region has the DNA TGTGCCATCAGTGAGTTGGGCCAGAGGGACAGATCCTACGAGCAGTACTTC.